These 4 T cell receptor beta chains originate from one sample sequenced in a study of blood T cells in healthy people across ages. PCR was performed a second time for about 6 to 12 cycles using a sample-barcoded 5' primer and a J-beta primer mix. TCRdb processed the 5' RACE reads anew with MiXCR; each CDR3 protein has one entry. Here the sample spans roughly 1.6 million distinct CDR3 sequences, about 35% being singletons. Sequenced sample: blood. The source is a woman between 25 and 40 years old in good health.

The chain combines TRBV5-1 with TRBJ1-6, with D possibly being TRBD1 (5 bases). Trimming shortened V by 0 bases and J by 15 bases, and 7 bases separated the two germline ends. This CDR3 spans 11 amino acids. The germline gives CDR1 SGHRS, CDR2 YFSETQ. CDR3 in DNA: TGCGCCAGCAGCTTGGAGGGGAACCTCCACTTT. This translates into CASSLEGNLHF.

The chain employs TRBV5-1 and TRBJ2-7, with no clear D. Germline V lookup: CDR1 SGHRS, CDR2 YFSETQ. V lost 4 bases, J lost 3 bases, and 14 bases lay in between. The CDR3 runs 14 residues. The CDR3 DNA follows: TGCGCCAGCAGCCCCCTGAGCGCAAACTACGAGCAGTACTTC. Residues: CASSPLSANYEQYF.

The rearrangement joins TRBV27 to TRBJ1-4; maybe TRBD1 (6 bases). The germline gives CDR1 MNHEY, CDR2 SMNVEV (reference sequence). This CDR3 is built from 16 residues. V was pared by 5 bases and J by 0 bases, with 13 bases between. The chain's CDR3 is CASSEGGTSTNEKLFF. The DNA for the CDR3 is TGTGCCAGCAGTGAGGGGGGGACCTCAACTAATGAAAAACTGTTTTTT. The full variable domain, its missing parts supplied by reference TRBV27 and TRBJ1-4, is EAQVTQNPRYLITVTGKKLTVTCSQNMNHEYMSWYRQDPGLGLRQIYYSMNVEVTDKGDVPEGYKVSRKEKRNFPLILESPSPNQTSLYFCASSEGGTSTNEKLFFGSGTQLSVL.

This clonotype showed up just a few times. The rearrangement links TRBV5-1 to TRBJ2-1; D gene unclear. Germline values: CDR1 SGHRS, CDR2 YFSETQ. The CDR3 runs to 14 residues. Between the trimmed V and J ends, which lost 2 bases and 8 bases, there was a span of 14 bases. The CDR3 spells CASSLGGNFDEQFF. The CDR3 bases are TGCGCCAGCAGCTTAGGCGGAAACTTTGATGAGCAGTTCTTC. Complete variable domain (other parts from reference TRBV5-1 and TRBJ2-1): KAGVTQTPRYLIKTRGQQVTLSCSPISGHRSVSWYQQTPGQGLQFLFEYFSETQRNKGNFPGRFSGRQFSNSRSEMNVSTLELGDSALYLCASSLGGNFDEQFFGPGTRLTVL.